One sample yielded the 29 T cell receptor beta chains listed below, sequenced in a study of vaccination and CD4 T cells after COVID-19. Sequencing of DNA taken from cultured CD4+ T cells relied on the Oncomine TCR Beta short-read assay. TCRdb recomputed calls from the PCR reads with MiXCR, one row per CDR3 protein. The repertoire holds 13,000 to 15,000 distinct CDR3 sequences, approximately 50% seen once, with roughly a quarter in the top ten. These receptors have no identified antigens. Regarding treatment: roughly 10-day PBMC culture with coronavirus spike peptide pools or control peptides (ViraFEST assay). The input for sequencing was cultured CD4+ T cells from blood, taken after SARS-CoV-2 vaccination. The receptors derive from a human donor with COVID-19.

The chain employs TRBV5-5 and TRBJ1-5; TRBD1 is a possible D gene (5 bases). V was cut by 1 base and J by 0 bases, with 5 bases left in between. The CDR3 consists of 14 residues. Germline values: CDR1 SGHKS, CDR2 YYEKEE (reference sequence). Here the CDR3 reads CASSLQGSNQPQHF. In nucleotides, the CDR3 is TGTGCCAGCAGCTTGCAGGGTAGCAATCAGCCCCAGCATTTT.

J is TRBJ1-6 and V is TRBV30, with TRBD1 matching over 8 bases. The CDR3 has 15 amino acids. Germline lookup yields CDR1 GTSNPN and CDR2 SVGIG (reference sequence). The trim removed 5 bases at V and 7 bases at J, leaving 10 bases unmatched. This CDR3 is CAWDLGQGLNSPLHF. CDR3 sequence (DNA): TGTGCCTGGGATCTCGGACAGGGCCTAAATTCACCCCTCCACTTT.

This clonotype was found a few times. The chain has TRBV19 and TRBJ1-2; no firm D call. This CDR3 region has 13 residues. Trimming removed 3 bases from V and 8 bases from J, with 13 bases in between. Germline V gene data show CDR1 as LNHDA and CDR2 as SQIVND (reference sequence). CDR3 sequence: CASSMNRLGGYTF. As DNA, the CDR3 is TGTGCCAGTAGTATGAACCGCCTGGGAGGCTACACCTTC.

The table lists this clonotype with a count of one. The chain has TRBV20-1 and TRBJ2-1; 12 bases are a match to TRBD2. Germline V gene data show CDR1 as DFQATT and CDR2 as SNEGSKA (reference sequence). V shed 4 bases, J shed 4 bases, and the junction held 5 bases outside the gene matches. The CDR3 runs 15 residues. CDR3 amino acids: CSANLAGGSYNEQFF. Here the CDR3 DNA reads TGCAGTGCTAATCTAGCGGGGGGGTCATACAATGAGCAGTTCTTC.

The rearrangement uses TRBV12-3 or TRBV12-4 and TRBJ1-2; the D gene is possibly TRBD1 (6 bases). V gave up 7 bases and J gave up 8 bases, with 14 bases separating them. The CDR3 is made up of 12 amino acids. DNA for the CDR3: TGTGCCAGCACCCGGGGGCCCCGCGGCTACACCTTC. This sequence encodes CASTRGPRGYTF.

V is TRBV9 and J is TRBJ2-4, with D possibly TRBD2 on 6 matching bases. V was clipped by 4 bases and J by 8 bases, with 16 bases between them. The germline V gene has CDR1 SGDLS and CDR2 YYNGEE. The CDR3 length is 14 residues. CDR3 residues: CASSPGLWGDIQYF. The CDR3 DNA follows: TGTGCCAGCAGCCCGGGACTGTGGGGGGACATTCAGTACTTC.

V usage is TRBV7-9 and J usage is TRBJ2-7, with no clear D. V lost 5 bases and J 2 bases, leaving 7 bases between the germline ends. This CDR3 has 12 residues. Germline CDR1 is SEHNR and CDR2 is FQNEAQ (reference sequence). CDR3 nucleotide sequence: TGTGCCAGCAGCCACGAAGCCTACGAGCAGTACTTC. This translates into CASSHEAYEQYF.

This clonotype occurred a few times. The genes are TRBV7-2 and TRBJ1-2; D remains ambiguous. CDR1 and CDR2 from the germline V gene are SGHTA and FQGNSA. The germline V and J ends were trimmed by 4 bases and 2 bases, with 11 bases remaining between them. This CDR3 has 14 residues. In nucleotides, the CDR3 is TGTGCCAGCAGCTCCGAGCCCACGAACTATGGCTACACCTTC. It is translated as CASSSEPTNYGYTF.

V gene TRBV20-1 combines with J gene TRBJ2-2; D tentatively reads TRBD1 or TRBD2 (5 bases each). The CDR3 spans 16 residues. V lost 2 bases, J lost 0 bases, and 13 bases lay in between. Germline lookup yields CDR1 DFQATT and CDR2 SNEGSKA (reference sequence). CDR3 region: CSARPVGRPNTGELFF. CDR3 bases: TGCAGTGCTAGACCTGTGGGACGGCCGAACACCGGGGAGCTGTTTTTT.

This clonotype was observed once. The chain is built from TRBV28 and TRBJ1-2, with no clear D. V was cut by 5 bases and J by 1 base, with 8 bases left in between. The CDR3 covers 13 residues. Germline V gene sequence: CDR1 MDHEN, CDR2 SYDVKM. The CDR3 DNA sequence: TGTGCCAGCAGTACGGCGGGTAACTATGGCTACACCTTC. It codes for CASSTAGNYGYTF.

This clonotype was seen a few times. J is TRBJ2-3 and V is TRBV7-2; 9 nucleotides line up with TRBD2. CDR3 length: 15 amino acids. Germline CDR1 reads SGHTA; CDR2 reads FQGNSA. V trimming: 3 bases; J trimming: 5 bases; junction bases outside the gene matches: 6. The CDR3 spells CASSFRRGGVDTQYF. The CDR3 bases are TGTGCCAGCAGCTTCCGGCGGGGGGGCGTAGATACGCAGTATTTT.

The V gene is TRBV10-1, the J gene TRBJ1-1; 8 bases match TRBD1. Per germline, CDR1 WNHNN and CDR2 SYGVQD (reference sequence). J was trimmed by 1 base and V by 3 bases; bases with no gene match: 10. The CDR3 has 17 amino acids. CDR3: CASSETSTGARNTEAFF. The CDR3 bases are TGCGCCAGCAGTGAAACCTCGACAGGGGCGAGGAACACTGAAGCTTTCTTT.

This clonotype turned up a few times. V usage is TRBV7-9 and J usage is TRBJ1-2; 10 nucleotides line up with TRBD1. J gave up 2 bases and V 5 bases, and 11 bases lay outside the gene matches. The CDR3 totals 17 residues. Germline loops: CDR1 SEHNR, CDR2 FQNEAQ (reference sequence). The CDR3 loop reads CASSNPEGQGLNYGYTF. CDR3 nucleotides: TGTGCCAGCAGCAACCCGGAGGGACAGGGGCTAAACTATGGCTACACCTTC. Together with reference TRBV7-9 and TRBJ1-2, the CDR3 gives the full variable domain: DTGVSQNPRHKITKRGQNVTFRCDPISEHNRLYWYRQTLGQGPEFLTYFQNEAQLEKSRLLSDRFSAERPKGSFSTLEIQRTEQGDSAMYLCASSNPEGQGLNYGYTFGSGTRLTVV.

A word on this clonotype: One end of the junction fails to match germline, which may point to a read error. The rearrangement joins TRBV11-3 to TRBJ2-6; 7 bases align to TRBD1. The germline gives CDR1 SGHNT, CDR2 YENEEA. This CDR3 has 16 residues. The CDR3 loop is CASSSGQAGGANVPTF. In DNA, the CDR3 is TGTGCCAGCAGCTCTGGACAGGCTGGTGGGGCCAACGTCCCGACTTTC.

The chain couples TRBV6-1 to TRBJ1-1; possible D gene TRBD1, 6 bases. CDR1 MNHNS and CDR2 SASEGT come from the germline V gene. This CDR3 is built from 14 residues. V lost 3 bases and J 8 bases, leaving 16 bases between the germline ends. The CDR3 sequence: CASSDKQGRTEAFF. DNA of the CDR3: TGTGCCAGCAGTGATAAACAGGGCAGAACCGAAGCTTTCTTT.

The V gene is TRBV30, the J gene TRBJ1-4; D gene uncertain. Germline lookup yields CDR1 GTSNPN and CDR2 SVGIG (reference sequence). The V and J ends lost 3 bases and 5 bases respectively, with 4 bases between them. The CDR3 has 11 amino acids. DNA of the CDR3: TGTGCCTGGAGCCTCAATGAAAAACTGTTTTTT. It specifies CAWSLNEKLFF.

The chain recombines TRBV27 with TRBJ1-5; D not resolved. V gave up 6 bases and J gave up 6 bases, with 9 bases separating them. Germline assignment: CDR1 MNHEY and CDR2 SMNVEV (reference sequence). CDR3 size: 12 residues. The CDR3 DNA reads TGTGCCAGCAGCTCGGCCCGTCAGCCCCAGCATTTT. Protein sequence: CASSSARQPQHF.

The chain is built from TRBV5-6 and TRBJ1-1, with D possibly TRBD1 on 5 matching bases. CDR1 is SGHDT, CDR2 YYEEEE, per germline. CDR3 length: 14 amino acids. V lost 0 bases to trimming and J lost 4 bases, with 10 bases between them. The CDR3 coding sequence is TGTGCCAGCAGCTTGGGGGGCAAAGGCACTGAAGCTTTCTTT. Residues: CASSLGGKGTEAFF.

V and J are TRBV20-1 and TRBJ1-6; D is ambiguous. Trimming left V 0 bases short and J 10 bases short, with 7 bases between. The CDR3 is 12 amino acids. Germline V gene data show CDR1 as DFQATT and CDR2 as SNEGSKA (reference sequence). CDR3 sequence reads: CSARDLRSPLHF. The CDR3 coding sequence is TGCAGTGCTAGAGATTTGCGCTCACCCCTCCACTTT.

The rearrangement uses TRBV7-8 and TRBJ2-2, with D unresolved. Trimming took 5 bases from V and 2 from J, leaving 3 bases between them. This CDR3 spans 12 amino acids. Germline V gene lookup returns CDR1 SGHVS and CDR2 FQNEAQ. CDR3 DNA sequence: TGTGCCAGCAGCCTAAACACCGGGGAGCTGTTTTTT. Amino acid sequence: CASSLNTGELFF.

The sample holds a few counts of this clonotype. The chain employs TRBV19 and TRBJ1-5, with 9 bases identical to TRBD1. The CDR3 has 15 amino acids. The germline V gene encodes CDR1 LNHDA and CDR2 SQIVND (reference sequence). V shed 5 bases and J 4 bases; nucleotides not matched to a gene: 6. This CDR3 is CASSQGQGWNQPQHF. The CDR3 DNA follows: TGTGCCAGTAGTCAAGGACAGGGGTGGAATCAGCCCCAGCATTTT.

In this sample, this clonotype turned up a few times. This rearrangement joins TRBV11-2 to TRBJ1-3; a weak D match, TRBD1 (5 bases). This CDR3 region has 14 residues. V dropped 5 bases and J dropped 0 bases, with 8 bases sitting between them. Per germline, CDR1 SGHAT and CDR2 FQNNGV. CDR3 coding DNA: TGTGCCAGCAGCGGGGCCCGCTCTGGAAACACCATATATTTT. It specifies CASSGARSGNTIYF.

This clonotype was counted between two and nine times. The V call is TRBV7-9, the J call TRBJ1-5; perhaps TRBD1 as D (6 bases). Germline V gene sequence: CDR1 SEHNR, CDR2 FQNEAQ (reference sequence). The CDR3 loop spans 14 amino acids. V lost 4 bases, J lost 0 bases, and 7 bases lay in between. CDR3 sequence: CASSYRDSNQPQHF. The CDR3 region has the DNA TGTGCCAGCAGCTACAGGGATAGCAATCAGCCCCAGCATTTT.

This clonotype has only a few counts. This rearrangement joins TRBV15 to TRBJ1-1; D remains ambiguous. V lost 0 bases and J lost 4, with 9 bases in between. This CDR3 contains 14 residues. CDR1 is LNHNV and CDR2 is YYDKDF in the germline V gene (reference sequence). CDR3 sequence reads: CATSRDGWGTEAFF. The CDR3 bases are TGTGCCACCAGCAGAGATGGCTGGGGCACTGAAGCTTTCTTT. Drawing the rest from reference TRBV15 and TRBJ1-1, the complete variable domain is DAMVIQNPRYQVTQFGKPVTLSCSQTLNHNVMYWYQQKSSQAPKLLFHYYDKDFNNEADTPDNFQSRRPNTSFCFLDIRSPGLGDTAMYLCATSRDGWGTEAFFGQGTRLTVV.

This clonotype was seen a handful of times. The chain is built from TRBV28 and TRBJ1-2, with unresolved D. CDR1 is MDHEN, CDR2 SYDVKM, per germline. CDR3 length: 13 residues. Between the trimmed V and J ends, which lost 3 bases and 4 bases, there was a span of 9 bases. The CDR3 loop reads CASSFGSPYGYTF. The CDR3 bases are TGTGCCAGCAGTTTCGGGTCCCCCTATGGCTACACCTTC.

This clonotype was counted only a few times. This chain uses TRBV6-5 with TRBJ2-5; D is ambiguous. Deletions cut 0 bases from V and 5 bases from J, with 10 bases between. There are 14 residues in the CDR3. Germline-derived CDR1 and CDR2 are MNHEY and SVGAGI. The DNA of the CDR3 is TGTGCCAGCAGTTACTCAGATATAGGGGAGACCCAGTACTTC. It specifies CASSYSDIGETQYF.

The chain has TRBV20-1 and TRBJ1-1; 7 bases agree with TRBD1. V gave up 0 bases and J gave up 10 bases; unmatched junction bases: 8. Germline loops: CDR1 DFQATT, CDR2 SNEGSKA (reference sequence). The CDR3 runs to 13 residues. CDR3 bases: TGCAGTGCTAGAGATAGACAGGGAGGTGGAGCTTTCTTT. It yields the protein CSARDRQGGGAFF.

This clonotype turned up a few times. This rearrangement joins TRBV30 to TRBJ2-1; D might be TRBD2 (6 bases). The germline V gene encodes CDR1 GTSNPN and CDR2 SVGIG (reference sequence). The CDR3 extends over 11 amino acids. Between the trimmed V and J ends, which lost 4 bases and 8 bases, there was a span of 9 bases. CDR3 sequence reads: CAWKGGDEQFF. The DNA of the CDR3 is TGTGCCTGGAAGGGAGGCGATGAGCAGTTCTTC.

This clonotype was detected only a few times. The V call is TRBV29-1, the J call TRBJ2-7, with a tentative D call TRBD2 (5 bases). Germline lookup yields CDR1 SQVTM and CDR2 ANQGSEA. This CDR3 spans 11 amino acids. V was pared by 7 bases and J by 0 bases, with 7 bases between. The CDR3 DNA follows: TGCAGCGCCGGGGACTCCTACGAGCAGTACTTC. It specifies CSAGDSYEQYF.